This entry concerns a single T cell receptor (beta chain). Each donor was healthy, and each was a bone marrow donor. The study ran its PCR with 60 Vbeta and 13 Jbeta primers. Clones were read by immunoSEQ multiplex PCR, and TCRdb kept only the in-frame ones, dropping some. The data contain 100,000 or so clones, 70% to 80% of them singletons. These data belong to a study of cytomegalovirus exposure and HLA in healthy donors. Germline CDR1 and CDR2: SQVTM and ANQGSEA. The length of the CDR3 is 15 residues. The ends lost 3 bases at V and 5 bases at J; junction bases unmatched: 9. The V and J genes are TRBV29-1 and TRBJ2-2, with TRBD2 matching 7 bases. Sequenced input: PBMCs. This receptor was taken from a woman aged 18-29 years in good health and CMV-seropositive. The chain's CDR3 is CSVEGWGGRTGELFF. The CDR3 bases are TGCAGCGTTGAGGGATGGGGGGGAAGGACCGGGGAGCTGTTTTTT.